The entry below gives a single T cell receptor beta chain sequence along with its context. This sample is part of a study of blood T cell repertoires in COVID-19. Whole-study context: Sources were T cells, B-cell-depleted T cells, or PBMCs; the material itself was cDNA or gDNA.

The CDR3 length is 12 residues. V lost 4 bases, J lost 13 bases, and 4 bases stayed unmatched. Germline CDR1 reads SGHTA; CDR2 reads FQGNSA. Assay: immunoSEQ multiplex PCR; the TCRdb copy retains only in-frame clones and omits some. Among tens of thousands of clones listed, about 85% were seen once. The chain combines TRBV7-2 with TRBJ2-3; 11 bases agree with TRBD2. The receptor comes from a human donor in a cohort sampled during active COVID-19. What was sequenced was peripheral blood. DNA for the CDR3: TGTGCCAGCAGCTCCCCGGGACTAGCGGAGTATTTT. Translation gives CASSSPGLAEYF.